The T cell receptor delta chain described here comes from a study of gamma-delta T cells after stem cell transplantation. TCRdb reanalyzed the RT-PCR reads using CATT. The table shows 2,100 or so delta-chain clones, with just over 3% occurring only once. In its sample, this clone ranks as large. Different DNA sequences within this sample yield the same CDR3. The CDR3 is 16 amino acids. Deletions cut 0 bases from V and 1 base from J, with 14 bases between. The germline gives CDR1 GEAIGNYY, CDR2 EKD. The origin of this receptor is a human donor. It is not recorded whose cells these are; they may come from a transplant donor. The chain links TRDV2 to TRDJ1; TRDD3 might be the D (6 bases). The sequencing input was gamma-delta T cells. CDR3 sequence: CACDTVGGGFTDKLIF. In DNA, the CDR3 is TGTGCCTGTGACACCGTTGGTGGGGGTTTCACCGATAAACTCATCTTT.